The T cell receptor beta chain described here comes from a study of response to subunit inactivated influenza vaccine. General study results and limits: The authors offered the suggestion that each seasonal influenza vaccination recruits few new T cells.

One entry per CDR3 protein results from TCRdb running MiXCR on the RT-PCR reads. The data show under 200,000 distinct CDR3 sequences, about 11% seen once. Germline assignment: CDR1 MGHRA and CDR2 YSYEKL. The CDR3 is 15 amino acids. V gave up 2 bases and J gave up 2 bases, with 10 bases separating them. Note on this clonotype: The antigen is unknown.

The receptor was isolated from a man aged 50 to 69 who received an inactivated influenza vaccine. This sequence joins TRBV4-1 and TRBJ2-1, with D possibly being TRBD1 (5 bases). Specimen: CD8+ T cells sorted from PBMCs, collected 23 to 25 months after vaccination. CDR3 DNA: TGCGCCAGCAGCCAAACTCCAGGGACCTACAATGAGCAGTTCTTC. Translation: CASSQTPGTYNEQFF.